Sequencing of this TCR beta chain was carried out in a study of T cells in localized non-small cell lung cancer. The study, taken as a whole, reports: The study detected a median about 57 of the top 100 tumor clones in adjacent lung. Among blood samples, higher T cell density accompanied longer overall survival.

Some clones are missing from TCRdb's copy, which holds only in-frame ones; the method was immunoSEQ multiplex PCR. Among 19,000 or so clones listed, around four fifths were seen once. Regarding this clone: Antigen: not known.

This CDR3 comprises 13 residues. CDR1 and CDR2 from the germline V gene are MNHNS and SASEGT. The V end lost 1 base, the J end lost 7 bases, and 7 bases lay between the germline ends. The sequencing here drew on peripheral blood, taken before any cancer treatment. The TCR originated in a male donor at least 60 years old with stage III lung adenocarcinoma. V is TRBV6-1 and J is TRBJ2-2, with D possibly being TRBD2 (6 bases). CDR3 in DNA: TGTGCCAGCAGTGAAGTGGGGGGCGGGGAGCTGTTTTTT. Translated, it gives CASSEVGGGELFF.